The present T cell receptor (beta chain) was sequenced within a study of shared clonotypes between healthy human individuals. Sequencing used immunoSEQ multiplex PCR; TCRdb keeps in-frame clones, though not all of them. Here the sample spans some 2 million clones, around 95% being singletons. CDR3 length equals 14 residues. V gave up 5 bases and J gave up 3 bases, with 14 bases separating them. The germline gives CDR1 MDHEN, CDR2 SYDVKM. V gene TRBV28 combines with J gene TRBJ2-7; D might be TRBD2 (5 bases). The sequence was obtained from a man in his late teens or twenties in good health. Sequenced sample: naive CD4+ T cells sorted from blood. Subset indicated: CD45RA+ positively selected. CDR3 DNA sequence: TGTGCCAGCAGTCCCGCCGACCGGGGCTACGAGCAGTACTTC. As protein: CASSPADRGYEQYF.